This T cell receptor (beta chain) was sequenced for a study of T-cell reconstitution after alpha-beta-depleted transplantation in children. Broader study findings: Newly generated T cells supplied most T-cell counts and diversity one year post-transplant. After transplant, at about two months, alpha-beta T cells were reportedly derived from several hundred expanded graft clones. Some patients owed their high day-60 TCRbeta diversity to surviving recipient T cells and thymic progenitors.

Unique molecular identifiers were used to barcode this TCRbeta library. TCRdb re-called the PCR reads with MiXCR, one entry per CDR3 protein. The profile covers about 200,000 distinct CDR3 sequences, with roughly 6% appearing a single time and about 5% taken by the ten largest. This clonotype was observed at least ten times. The target antigen is unknown. In germline, CDR1 is LNHDA, CDR2 SQIVND (reference sequence). The V segment lost 10 bases and the J segment 1 base; nucleotides outside the gene matches: 13. The CDR3 runs to 15 residues. This specimen was PBMCs, taken before TCRalphabeta/CD19-depleted stem cell transplant. The sequence was collected from a girl younger than two with combined immunodeficiency, due to receive a stem cell transplant. The V call is TRBV19, the J call TRBJ2-7; 7 bases map to TRBD2. The CDR3 bases are TGTGCCACGCAGAGGTCTAGCGGTGATTCCTACGAGCAGTACTTC. It codes for CATQRSSGDSYEQYF. The full variable domain, in which reference TRBV19 and TRBJ2-7 provide the parts outside the CDR3, is DGGITQSPKYLFRKEGQNVTLSCEQNLNHDAMYWYRQDPGQGLRLIYYSQIVNDFQKGDIAEGYSVSREKKESFPLTVTSAQKNPTAFYLCATQRSSGDSYEQYFGPGTRLTVT.